Shown below are 24 T cell receptor beta chains from a single sample sequenced in a study of blood T cells in healthy people across ages. A sample-barcoded 5' primer and a J-beta primer mix were used in a second PCR of roughly 7 to 11 cycles. Via MiXCR, TCRdb re-called the 5' RACE reads, giving one row per CDR3 protein. The data show about 760,000 distinct CDR3 sequences, roughly three fifths seen once. Specimen: blood. These receptors all come from a man in his forties or fifties in good health.

This clonotype was counted once. V gene TRBV7-9 combines with J gene TRBJ2-7; TRBD1 is a possible D gene (5 bases). The J call may be wrong; the DNA end is better matched by TRBJ2-5. The CDR3 extends over 13 amino acids. The germline gives CDR1 SEHNR, CDR2 FQNEAQ (reference sequence). The CDR3 DNA reads TGTGCCAGCAGCGCGGTTAGGGGCGAGACCCAGTACTTC. Translated, it gives CASSAVRGETQYF.

The chain is built from TRBV29-1 and TRBJ1-1; no clear D gene. V was clipped by 7 bases and J by 2 bases, with 8 bases between them. The CDR3 extends over 11 amino acids. Germline assignment: CDR1 SQVTM and CDR2 ANQGSEA. The CDR3 loop is CSGRFNTEAFF. In nucleotides, the CDR3 is TGCAGCGGGCGATTTAACACTGAAGCTTTCTTT.

This clonotype turned up a few times. The chain has TRBV20-1 and TRBJ2-3, with 10 positions matching TRBD2. V trimming: 0 bases; J trimming: 3 bases; junction bases outside the gene matches: 9. The germline gives CDR1 DFQATT, CDR2 SNEGSKA (reference sequence). This CDR3 is built from 17 residues. In nucleotides, the CDR3 is TGCAGTGCTAGAGATCCCACGGGACTAGCGTTGACAGATACGCAGTATTTT. It translates to CSARDPTGLALTDTQYF.

This chain uses TRBV28 with TRBJ1-5, with 9 bases identical to TRBD1. V was pared by 7 bases and J by 1 base, with 11 bases of the junction left unmatched. The germline V gene has CDR1 MDHEN and CDR2 SYDVKM. This CDR3 has 17 residues. CDR3 nucleotide sequence: TGTGCCAGCAATGCCCCCGGGACAGGGTCAAGCAATCAGCCCCAGCATTTT. Its translation is CASNAPGTGSSNQPQHF.

J is TRBJ1-2 and V is TRBV20-1, with 9 nucleotides matching TRBD1. The V gene end was trimmed by 4 bases and the J gene end by 4 bases; junction bases not matched to a gene: 13. The CDR3 has 16 amino acids. CDR1 is DFQATT, CDR2 SNEGSKA, per germline (reference sequence). The CDR3 region has the DNA TGCAGTGCTAAGACGACGGGACAGGGCAGGAGCTATGGCTACACCTTC. This translates into CSAKTTGQGRSYGYTF.

This clonotype has just a few counts. This rearrangement joins TRBV9 to TRBJ2-3, with D unclear. CDR1 and CDR2 from the germline V gene are SGDLS and YYNGEE. This CDR3 spans 15 amino acids. The V gene lost 2 bases and the J gene lost 5 bases, with 15 bases spanning the gap. The CDR3 DNA reads as TGTGCCAGCAGCGTTGGAAGAGTTTACGAAGATACGCAGTATTTT. It yields the protein CASSVGRVYEDTQYF.

This chain links TRBV20-1 with TRBJ2-5; 11 nucleotides line up with TRBD2. The CDR3 is 16 amino acids. V trimming: 2 bases; J trimming: 2 bases; junction bases outside the gene matches: 7. The V gene's germline CDR1 is DFQATT and CDR2 SNEGSKA (reference sequence). The CDR3, as DNA: TGCAGTGCTAGACTTCCGGGACTAGCGGCGCAAGAGACCCAGTACTTC. This gives the protein CSARLPGLAAQETQYF.

This sequence joins TRBV12-3 or TRBV12-4 and TRBJ1-2; D may be TRBD1 (6 bases). The CDR3 extends over 15 amino acids. V dropped 6 bases and J dropped 0 bases, with 14 bases sitting between them. CDR3 sequence (DNA): TGTGCCAGCAGGTCCAGGGGATGGGCTAACTATGGCTACACCTTC. This translates into CASRSRGWANYGYTF.

The chain uses TRBV7-9 and TRBJ2-7, with 9 bases matching TRBD2. The germline gives CDR1 SEHNR, CDR2 FQNEAQ (reference sequence). J lost 6 bases, V lost 6 bases, and 12 bases had no gene match. The CDR3 covers 15 residues. CDR3 in amino acids: CASRARGGRALEQYF. The DNA of the CDR3 is TGTGCCAGCAGGGCCCGAGGCGGGAGGGCCCTCGAGCAGTACTTC.

At least ten counts were recorded for this clonotype. For the CDR3, the DNA is TGTGCCAGCAAGAAGGGCCCGAATCAAGAGACCCAGTACTTC. Amino acids: CASKKGPNQETQYF. The rearrangement uses TRBV2 and TRBJ2-5, with no clear D. The CDR3 length is 14 residues. Germline CDR1 SNHLY, CDR2 FYNNEI. The V end lost 7 bases, the J end lost 2 bases, and 14 bases lay between the germline ends.

A few counts support this clonotype. The chain is built from TRBV12-3 or TRBV12-4 and TRBJ2-3; 9 bases match TRBD1. This CDR3 has 15 residues. V lost 3 bases to trimming and J lost 1 base; unmatched junction nucleotides: 2. The CDR3 spells CASSFRTGGTDTQYF. The CDR3 DNA reads as TGTGCCAGCAGTTTCCGGACAGGGGGCACAGATACGCAGTATTTT.

This clonotype occurred a few times. This chain uses TRBV5-1 with TRBJ2-7, with 7 bases fitting TRBD1. V was clipped by 0 bases and J by 5 bases; unmatched bases: 8. The CDR3 has 15 amino acids. Germline V gene lookup returns CDR1 SGHRS and CDR2 YFSETQ. Here the CDR3 DNA reads TGCGCCAGCAGCTTGGTGGCAGGGGGTGTGAACGAGCAGTACTTC. It is translated as CASSLVAGGVNEQYF. The variable domain in full, completed from reference TRBV5-1 and TRBJ2-7, reads KAGVTQTPRYLIKTRGQQVTLSCSPISGHRSVSWYQQTPGQGLQFLFEYFSETQRNKGNFPGRFSGRQFSNSRSEMNVSTLELGDSALYLCASSLVAGGVNEQYFGPGTRLTVT.

In this sample, this clonotype turned up once. The chain combines TRBV4-1 with TRBJ1-5; D is unclear. Trimming shortened V by 1 base and J by 4 bases, and 11 bases separated the two germline ends. The CDR3 has 15 residues. Germline V CDR1 and CDR2: MGHRA, YSYEKL. Here the CDR3 DNA reads TGCGCCAGCAGCCAAGCGGCAGGCTTAAATCAGCCCCAGCATTTT. Its translation is CASSQAAGLNQPQHF.

The chain combines TRBV25-1 with TRBJ2-3; 9 positions match TRBD1. The junction had 7 bases not matched to a gene; V was cut back by 4 bases and J by 2 bases. Germline CDR1 and CDR2: MGHDK and SYGVNS. This CDR3 spans 16 amino acids. CDR3 region: CASSGRQGEVTDTQYF. In DNA, the CDR3 is TGTGCCAGCAGTGGGCGACAGGGGGAGGTCACAGATACGCAGTATTTT.

Many counts were recorded for this clonotype. This chain joins TRBV7-2 and TRBJ2-1, with D unresolved. CDR3 length: 12 residues. Trimming took off 3 bases at V and 0 bases at J, with 0 bases between the two ends. CDR1 SGHTA and CDR2 FQGNSA come from the germline V gene. This CDR3 reads CASSFSYNEQFF. CDR3 bases: TGTGCCAGCAGCTTCTCCTACAATGAGCAGTTCTTC.

The V gene is TRBV6-2 or TRBV6-3, the J gene TRBJ2-5, with a possible D match to TRBD2 (6 bases). The assigned J gene may be wrong: the sequence end matches TRBJ2-7 better. Germline CDR1 MNHEY, CDR2 SVGEGT. CDR3 length: 14 amino acids. CDR3: CASTTRLGLYEQYF. Here the CDR3 DNA reads TGTGCCAGCACCACCAGACTAGGTCTCTACGAGCAGTACTTC.

The rearrangement joins TRBV2 to TRBJ1-6; D uncertain. Per the germline V gene, CDR1 is SNHLY and CDR2 is FYNNEI. V was shortened by 3 bases and J by 0 bases, with 9 bases between the two germline ends. CDR3 length equals 16 residues. The CDR3 DNA reads as TGTGCCAGCAGTGATGGCCGGGGCTCCTATAATTCACCCCTCCACTTT. Residues: CASSDGRGSYNSPLHF.

The rearrangement joins TRBV28 to TRBJ2-7; TRBD2 might be the D (5 bases). The CDR3 has 14 amino acids. The germline V and J ends were trimmed by 8 bases and 2 bases, with 16 bases remaining between them. Germline CDR1 reads MDHEN; CDR2 reads SYDVKM. As DNA, the CDR3 is TGTGCCAGCGGCCGAGAGGGCAGCACCTACGAGCAGTACTTC. It translates to CASGREGSTYEQYF.

In this sample, this clonotype turned up many times. The genes are TRBV7-2 and TRBJ2-3; TRBD2 might be the D (5 bases). Trimming took 0 bases from V and 6 from J, leaving 10 bases between them. The germline V gene has CDR1 SGHTA and CDR2 FQGNSA. The CDR3 runs to 14 residues. This chain's CDR3 is CASSLARAADTQYF. The CDR3 region has the DNA TGTGCCAGCAGCTTAGCGCGGGCGGCGGATACGCAGTATTTT.

The chain is built from TRBV6-1 and TRBJ1-6; D not resolved. V gave up 9 bases and J gave up 0 bases, with 9 bases separating them. Per the germline V gene, CDR1 is MNHNS and CDR2 is SASEGT. This CDR3 spans 14 amino acids. The CDR3 loop is CASGRNSYNSPLHF. The CDR3 DNA follows: TGTGCCAGTGGGAGAAACTCCTATAATTCACCCCTCCACTTT.

This clonotype was seen more than once but under ten times. The V and J genes are TRBV9 and TRBJ1-2, with a possible D match to TRBD1 (6 bases). The CDR3 consists of 14 residues. The germline V and J ends were trimmed by 3 bases and 3 bases, with 12 bases remaining between them. Germline V gives CDR1 SGDLS, CDR2 YYNGEE. The CDR3 bases are TGTGCCAGCAGCGAGGGGGAATTACACTATGGCTACACCTTC. It codes for CASSEGELHYGYTF.

This clonotype was seen only a few times. The chain couples TRBV12-3 or TRBV12-4 to TRBJ2-1, with 9 bases identical to TRBD2. The J segment lost 3 bases and the V segment lost 6 bases, leaving 6 bases of the junction unmatched. The CDR3 has 15 amino acids. The CDR3 DNA follows: TGTGCCAGCAGCCCCGGGACTAGCCGCTACAATGAGCAGTTCTTC. The encoded protein is CASSPGTSRYNEQFF.

Concerning this clonotype itself: One base away lies a much larger clone, so this may be a sequencing read error. The chain joins TRBV7-2 to TRBJ2-3; D is possibly TRBD1 (5 bases). This CDR3 is 16 amino acids long. CDR1 SGHTA and CDR2 FQGNSA come from the germline V gene. In DNA form, the CDR3 reads TGTGCCAACAGCTTAGCAGGCGCAGGGTCTCCTCATACGCAGTATTTT. Its protein product is CANSLAGAGSPHTQYF.

This clonotype was observed a few times. DNA of the CDR3: TGTGCCAGCAGTTTGCACAGGGTTACCTACGAGCAGTACTTC. It yields the protein CASSLHRVTYEQYF. This chain uses TRBV12-3 or TRBV12-4 with TRBJ2-7, with D possibly matching TRBD1 (6 bases). V lost 3 bases and J lost 2, with 11 bases in between. The CDR3 contains 14 residues.